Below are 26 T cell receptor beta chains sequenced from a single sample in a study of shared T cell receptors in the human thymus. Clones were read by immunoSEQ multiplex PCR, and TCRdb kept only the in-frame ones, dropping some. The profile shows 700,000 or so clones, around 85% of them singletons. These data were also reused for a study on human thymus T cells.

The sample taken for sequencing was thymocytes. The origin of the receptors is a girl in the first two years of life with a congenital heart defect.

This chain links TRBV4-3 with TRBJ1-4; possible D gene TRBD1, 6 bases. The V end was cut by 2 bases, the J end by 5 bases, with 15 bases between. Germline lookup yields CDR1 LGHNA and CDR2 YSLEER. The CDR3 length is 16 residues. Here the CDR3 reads CASSQYGQNKNEKLFF. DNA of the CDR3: TGCGCCAGCAGCCAATACGGACAGAATAAAAATGAAAAACTGTTTTTT.

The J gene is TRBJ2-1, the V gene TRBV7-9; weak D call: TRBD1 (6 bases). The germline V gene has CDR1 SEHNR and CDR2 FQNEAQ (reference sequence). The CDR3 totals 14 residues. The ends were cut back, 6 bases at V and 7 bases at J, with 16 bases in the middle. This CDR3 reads CASSSAQGVNEQFF. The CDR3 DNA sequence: TGTGCCAGCAGTAGTGCACAGGGAGTGAATGAGCAGTTCTTC. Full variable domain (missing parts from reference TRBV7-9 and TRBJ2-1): DTGVSQNPRHKITKRGQNVTFRCDPISEHNRLYWYRQTLGQGPEFLTYFQNEAQLEKSRLLSDRFSAERPKGSFSTLEIQRTEQGDSAMYLCASSSAQGVNEQFFGPGTRLTVL.

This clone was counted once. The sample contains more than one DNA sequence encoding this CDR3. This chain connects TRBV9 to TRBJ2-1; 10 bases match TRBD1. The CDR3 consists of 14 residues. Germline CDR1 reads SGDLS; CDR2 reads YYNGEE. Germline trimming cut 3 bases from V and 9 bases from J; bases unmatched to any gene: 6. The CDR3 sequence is CASSAGQGGGEQFF. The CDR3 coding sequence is TGTGCCAGCAGCGCCGGACAGGGGGGTGGTGAGCAGTTCTTC.

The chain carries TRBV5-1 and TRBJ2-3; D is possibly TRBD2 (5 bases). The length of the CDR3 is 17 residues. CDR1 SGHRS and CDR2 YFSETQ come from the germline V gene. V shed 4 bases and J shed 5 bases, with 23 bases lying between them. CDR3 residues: CASSLSPGPRAGDTQYF. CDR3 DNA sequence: TGCGCCAGCAGCCTATCACCCGGGCCCCGGGCGGGAGATACGCAGTATTTT.

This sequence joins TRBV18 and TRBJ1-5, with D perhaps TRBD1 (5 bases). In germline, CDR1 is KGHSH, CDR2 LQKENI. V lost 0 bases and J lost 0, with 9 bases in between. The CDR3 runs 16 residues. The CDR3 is CASSPPGRNSNQPQHF. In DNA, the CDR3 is TGTGCCAGCTCACCACCGGGGCGGAATAGCAATCAGCCCCAGCATTTT.

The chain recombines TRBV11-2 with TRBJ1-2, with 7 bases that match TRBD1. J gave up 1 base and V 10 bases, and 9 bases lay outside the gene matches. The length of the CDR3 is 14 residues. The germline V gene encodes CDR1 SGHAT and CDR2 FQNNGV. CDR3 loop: CAIRRGQINYGYTF. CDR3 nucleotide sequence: TGTGCCATTAGACGGGGACAGATTAACTATGGCTACACCTTC. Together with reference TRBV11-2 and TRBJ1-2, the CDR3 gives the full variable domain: EAGVAQSPRYKIIEKRQSVAFWCNPISGHATLYWYQQILGQGPKLLIQFQNNGVVDDSQLPKDRFSAERLKGVDSTLKIQPAKLEDSAVYLCAIRRGQINYGYTFGSGTRLTVV.

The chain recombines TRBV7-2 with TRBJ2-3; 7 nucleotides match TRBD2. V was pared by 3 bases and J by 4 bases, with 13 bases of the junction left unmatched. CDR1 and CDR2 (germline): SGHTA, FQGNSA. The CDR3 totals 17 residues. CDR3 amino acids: CASSLGDRPTSPDTQYF. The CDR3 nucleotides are TGTGCCAGCAGCTTGGGGGATAGGCCGACTAGCCCAGATACGCAGTATTTT.

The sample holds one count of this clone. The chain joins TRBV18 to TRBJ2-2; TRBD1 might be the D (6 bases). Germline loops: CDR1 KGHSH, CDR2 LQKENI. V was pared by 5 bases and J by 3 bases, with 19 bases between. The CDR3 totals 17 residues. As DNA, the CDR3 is TGTGCCAGCTCATTTACCGACAGGAAAAGGGACACCGGGGAGCTGTTTTTT. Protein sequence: CASSFTDRKRDTGELFF.

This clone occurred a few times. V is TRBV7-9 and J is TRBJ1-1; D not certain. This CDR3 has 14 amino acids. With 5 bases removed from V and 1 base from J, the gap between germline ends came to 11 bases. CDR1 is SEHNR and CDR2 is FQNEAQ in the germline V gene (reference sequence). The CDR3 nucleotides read TGTGCCAGCAGCCCCATGCGAGGGAACACTGAAGCTTTCTTT. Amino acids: CASSPMRGNTEAFF.

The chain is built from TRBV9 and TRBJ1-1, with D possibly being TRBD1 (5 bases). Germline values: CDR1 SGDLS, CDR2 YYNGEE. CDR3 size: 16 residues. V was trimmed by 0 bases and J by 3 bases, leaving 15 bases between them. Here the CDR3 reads CASSVVPRGGDTEAFF. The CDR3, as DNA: TGTGCCAGCAGCGTAGTGCCCCGGGGAGGGGACACTGAAGCTTTCTTT.

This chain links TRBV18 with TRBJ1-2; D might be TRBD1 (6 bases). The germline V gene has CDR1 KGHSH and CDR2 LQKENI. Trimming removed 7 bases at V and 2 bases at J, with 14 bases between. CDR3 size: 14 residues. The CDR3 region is CASFRDKPNYGYTF. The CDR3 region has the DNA TGTGCCAGCTTCCGGGACAAGCCGAACTATGGCTACACCTTC.

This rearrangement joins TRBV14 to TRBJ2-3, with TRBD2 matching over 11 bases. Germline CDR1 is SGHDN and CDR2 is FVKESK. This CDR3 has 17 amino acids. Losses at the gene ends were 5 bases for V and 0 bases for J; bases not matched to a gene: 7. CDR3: CASSYTPSGGSTDTQYF. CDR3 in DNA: TGTGCCAGCAGCTACACCCCTAGCGGGGGGAGCACAGATACGCAGTATTTT.

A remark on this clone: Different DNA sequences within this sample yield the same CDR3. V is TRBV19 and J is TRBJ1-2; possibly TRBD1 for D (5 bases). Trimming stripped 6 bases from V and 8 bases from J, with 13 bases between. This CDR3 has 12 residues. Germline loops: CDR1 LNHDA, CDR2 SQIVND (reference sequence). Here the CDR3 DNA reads TGTGCCAGTAGCCACCCCGGACACGGCTACACCTTC. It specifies CASSHPGHGYTF.

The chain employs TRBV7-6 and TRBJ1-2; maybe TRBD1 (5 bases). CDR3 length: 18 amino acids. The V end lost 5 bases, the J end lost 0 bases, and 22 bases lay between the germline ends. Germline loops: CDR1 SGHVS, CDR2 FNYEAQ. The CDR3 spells CASSPRPILGPANYGYTF. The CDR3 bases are TGTGCCAGCAGCCCTAGGCCGATATTGGGGCCCGCTAACTATGGCTACACCTTC.

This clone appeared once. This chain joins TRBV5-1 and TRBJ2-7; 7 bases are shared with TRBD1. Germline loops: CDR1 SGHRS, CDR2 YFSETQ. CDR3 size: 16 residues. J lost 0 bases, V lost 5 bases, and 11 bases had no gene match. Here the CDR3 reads CASRQNRGFGSYEQYF. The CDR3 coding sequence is TGCGCCAGCAGACAAAACAGGGGCTTCGGCTCCTACGAGCAGTACTTC.

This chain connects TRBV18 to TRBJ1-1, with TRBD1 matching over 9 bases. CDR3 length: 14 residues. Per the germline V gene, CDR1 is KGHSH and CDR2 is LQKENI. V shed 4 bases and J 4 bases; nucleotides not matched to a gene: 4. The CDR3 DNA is TGTGCCAGCTCACACCGGGACAGGGTCACTGAAGCTTTCTTT. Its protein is CASSHRDRVTEAFF.

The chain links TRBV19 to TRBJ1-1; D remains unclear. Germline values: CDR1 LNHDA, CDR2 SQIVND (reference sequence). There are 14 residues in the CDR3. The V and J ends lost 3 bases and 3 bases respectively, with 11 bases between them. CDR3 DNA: TGTGCCAGTAGTATTCATCCGCGGGACACTGAAGCTTTCTTT. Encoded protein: CASSIHPRDTEAFF.

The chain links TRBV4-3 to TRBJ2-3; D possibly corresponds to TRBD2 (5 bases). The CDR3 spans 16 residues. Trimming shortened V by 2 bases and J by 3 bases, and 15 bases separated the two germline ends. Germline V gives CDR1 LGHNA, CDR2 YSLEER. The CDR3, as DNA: TGCGCCAGCAGCCAACACCCTAGCCGAAGTACAGATACGCAGTATTTT. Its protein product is CASSQHPSRSTDTQYF.

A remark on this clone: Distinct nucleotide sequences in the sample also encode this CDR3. The CDR3 nucleotides read TGTGCCAGCAGGGCCACAGGGAACACTGAAGCTTTCTTT. Translating gives CASRATGNTEAFF. The chain recombines TRBV6-6 with TRBJ1-1; possible D gene TRBD1, 5 bases. CDR1 MNHNY and CDR2 SVGAGI come from the germline V gene (reference sequence). Trimming removed 6 bases at V and 1 base at J, with 9 bases between. The CDR3 is made up of 13 amino acids.

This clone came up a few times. The CDR3 coding sequence is TGTGCCACCGCCGGCGGGGATGAGCAGTTCTTC. Translating gives CATAGGDEQFF. The chain links TRBV2 to TRBJ2-1, with D perhaps TRBD2 (6 bases). The CDR3 covers 11 residues. V lost 10 bases to trimming and J lost 8 bases, with 12 bases between them. Germline-derived CDR1 and CDR2 are SNHLY and FYNNEI.

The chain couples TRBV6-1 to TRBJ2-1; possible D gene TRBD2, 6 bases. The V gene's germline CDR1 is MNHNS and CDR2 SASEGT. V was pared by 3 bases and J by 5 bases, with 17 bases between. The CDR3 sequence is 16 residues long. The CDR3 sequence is CASSEHPLGLDNEQFF. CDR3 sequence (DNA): TGTGCCAGCAGTGAGCATCCCCTGGGACTTGACAATGAGCAGTTCTTC.

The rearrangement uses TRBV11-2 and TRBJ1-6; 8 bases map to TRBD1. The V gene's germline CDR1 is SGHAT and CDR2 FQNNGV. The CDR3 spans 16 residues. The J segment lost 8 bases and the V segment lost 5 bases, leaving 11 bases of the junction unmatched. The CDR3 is CASSPFRTGKDSPLHF. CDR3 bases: TGTGCCAGCAGCCCCTTTAGGACAGGGAAGGATTCACCCCTCCACTTT.

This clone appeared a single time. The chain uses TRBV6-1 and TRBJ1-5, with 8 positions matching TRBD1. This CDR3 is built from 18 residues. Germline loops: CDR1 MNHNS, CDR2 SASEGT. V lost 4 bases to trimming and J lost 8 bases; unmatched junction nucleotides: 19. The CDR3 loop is CASSAPGDRPAESEPQHF. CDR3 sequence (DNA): TGTGCCAGCAGTGCGCCAGGGGACAGGCCGGCCGAAAGCGAGCCCCAGCATTTT.

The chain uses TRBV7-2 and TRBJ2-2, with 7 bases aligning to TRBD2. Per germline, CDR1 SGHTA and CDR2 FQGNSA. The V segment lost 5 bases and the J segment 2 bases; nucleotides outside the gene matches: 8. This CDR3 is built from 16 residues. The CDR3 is CASSHPGGGNTGELFF. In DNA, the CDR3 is TGTGCCAGCAGCCATCCGGGCGGGGGAAACACCGGGGAGCTGTTTTTT.

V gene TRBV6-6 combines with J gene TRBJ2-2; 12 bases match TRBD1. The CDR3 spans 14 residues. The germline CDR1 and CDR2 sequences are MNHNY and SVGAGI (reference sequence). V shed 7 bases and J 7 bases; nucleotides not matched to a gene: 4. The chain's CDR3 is CASIGTGGVGELFF. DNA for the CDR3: TGTGCCAGCATTGGGACAGGGGGCGTCGGGGAGCTGTTTTTT.

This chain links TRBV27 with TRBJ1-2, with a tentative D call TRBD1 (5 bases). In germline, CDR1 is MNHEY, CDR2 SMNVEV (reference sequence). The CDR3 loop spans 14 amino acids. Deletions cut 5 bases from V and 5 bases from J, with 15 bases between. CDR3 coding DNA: TGTGCCAGCAGTCCAGCCCCAGGGTATTATGGCTACACCTTC. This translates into CASSPAPGYYGYTF.